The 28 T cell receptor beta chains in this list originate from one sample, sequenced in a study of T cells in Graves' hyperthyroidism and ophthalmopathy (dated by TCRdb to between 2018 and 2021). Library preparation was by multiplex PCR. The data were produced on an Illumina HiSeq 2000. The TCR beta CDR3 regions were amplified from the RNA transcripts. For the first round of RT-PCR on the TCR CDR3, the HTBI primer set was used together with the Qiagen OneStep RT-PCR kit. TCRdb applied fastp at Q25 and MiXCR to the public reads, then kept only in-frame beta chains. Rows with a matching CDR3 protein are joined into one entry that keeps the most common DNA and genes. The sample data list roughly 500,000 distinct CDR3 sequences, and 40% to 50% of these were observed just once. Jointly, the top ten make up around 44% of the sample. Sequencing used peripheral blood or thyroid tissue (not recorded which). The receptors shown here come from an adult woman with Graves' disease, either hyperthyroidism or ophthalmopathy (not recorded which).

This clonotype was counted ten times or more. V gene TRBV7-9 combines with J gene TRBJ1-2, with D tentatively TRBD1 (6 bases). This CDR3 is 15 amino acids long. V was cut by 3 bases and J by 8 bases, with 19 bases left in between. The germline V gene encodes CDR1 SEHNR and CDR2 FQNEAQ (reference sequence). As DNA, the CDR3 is TGTGCCAGCAGCTTGGCCCAGCCCGGGGGCAGGGGCTACACCTTC. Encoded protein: CASSLAQPGGRGYTF.

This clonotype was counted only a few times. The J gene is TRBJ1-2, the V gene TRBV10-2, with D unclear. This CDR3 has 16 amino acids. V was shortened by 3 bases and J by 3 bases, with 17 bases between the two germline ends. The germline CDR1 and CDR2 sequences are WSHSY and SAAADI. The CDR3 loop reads CASSEMFDPEDYGYTF. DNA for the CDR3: TGCGCCAGCAGTGAAATGTTCGATCCCGAGGACTATGGCTACACCTTC.

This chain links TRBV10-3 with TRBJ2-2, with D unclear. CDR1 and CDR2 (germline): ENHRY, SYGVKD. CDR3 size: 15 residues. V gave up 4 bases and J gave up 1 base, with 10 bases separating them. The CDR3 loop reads CAISVGTENTGELFF. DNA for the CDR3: TGTGCCATCAGTGTGGGAACAGAGAACACCGGGGAGCTGTTTTTT.

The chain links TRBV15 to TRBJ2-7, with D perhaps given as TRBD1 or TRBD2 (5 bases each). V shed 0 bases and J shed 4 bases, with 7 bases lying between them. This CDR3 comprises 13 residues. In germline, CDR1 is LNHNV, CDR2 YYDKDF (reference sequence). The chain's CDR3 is CATSRDWGYEQYF. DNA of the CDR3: TGTGCCACCAGCAGAGATTGGGGGTACGAGCAGTACTTC.

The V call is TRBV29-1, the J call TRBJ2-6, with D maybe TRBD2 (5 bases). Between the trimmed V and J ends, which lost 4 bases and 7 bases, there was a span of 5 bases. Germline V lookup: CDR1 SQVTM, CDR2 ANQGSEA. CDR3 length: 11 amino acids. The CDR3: CSVAGANVLTF. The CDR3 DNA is TGCAGCGTTGCGGGAGCCAACGTCCTGACTTTC. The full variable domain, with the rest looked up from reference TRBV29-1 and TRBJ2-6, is SAVISQKPSRDICQRGTSLTIQCQVDSQVTMMFWYRQQPGQSLTLIATANQGSEATYESGFVIDKFPISRPNLTFSTLTVSNMSPEDSSIYLCSVAGANVLTFGAGSRLTVL.

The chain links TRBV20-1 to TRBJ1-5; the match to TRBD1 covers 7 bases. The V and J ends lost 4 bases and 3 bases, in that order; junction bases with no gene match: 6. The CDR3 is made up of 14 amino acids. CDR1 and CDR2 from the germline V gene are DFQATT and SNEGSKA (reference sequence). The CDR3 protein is CSAKQTGNNQPQHF. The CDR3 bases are TGCAGTGCTAAACAGACAGGGAACAATCAGCCCCAGCATTTT.

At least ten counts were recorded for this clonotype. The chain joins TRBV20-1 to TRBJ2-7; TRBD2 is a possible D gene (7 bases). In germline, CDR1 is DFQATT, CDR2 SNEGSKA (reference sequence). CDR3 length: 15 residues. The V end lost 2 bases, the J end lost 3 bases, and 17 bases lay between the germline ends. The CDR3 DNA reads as TGCAGTGCTAGAAATAGTAGGGAGGGGGACTACGAGCAGTACTTC. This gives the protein CSARNSREGDYEQYF.

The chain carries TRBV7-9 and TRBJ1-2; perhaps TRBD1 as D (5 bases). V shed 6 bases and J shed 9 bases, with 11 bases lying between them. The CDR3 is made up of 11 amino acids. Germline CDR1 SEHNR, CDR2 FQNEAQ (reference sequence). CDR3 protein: CASSTGDRYTF. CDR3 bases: TGTGCCAGCAGTACGGGGGACCGCTACACCTTC.

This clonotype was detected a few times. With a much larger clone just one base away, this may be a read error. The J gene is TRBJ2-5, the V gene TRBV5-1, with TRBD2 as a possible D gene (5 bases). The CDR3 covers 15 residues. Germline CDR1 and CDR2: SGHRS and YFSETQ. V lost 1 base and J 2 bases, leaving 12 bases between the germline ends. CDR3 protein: CASSLQAVRQETQYF. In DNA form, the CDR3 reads TGCGCCAGCAGCTTGCAAGCGGTCCGGCAAGAGACCCAGTACTTC.

CDR3 sequence reads: CSARLPDRVPEAFF. CDR3 nucleotide sequence: TGCAGTGCTAGGCTTCCGGACAGGGTCCCTGAAGCTTTCTTT. This chain connects TRBV20-1 to TRBJ1-1; 8 bases agree with TRBD1. J lost 6 bases, V lost 3 bases, and 9 bases had no gene match. There are 14 residues in the CDR3. CDR1 and CDR2 (germline): DFQATT, SNEGSKA (reference sequence).

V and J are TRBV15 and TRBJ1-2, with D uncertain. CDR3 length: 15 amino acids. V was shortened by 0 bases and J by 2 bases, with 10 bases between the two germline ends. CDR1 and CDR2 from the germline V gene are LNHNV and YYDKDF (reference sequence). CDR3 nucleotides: TGTGCCACCAGCAGAGATGGGCGAGGGAACTATGGCTACACCTTC. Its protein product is CATSRDGRGNYGYTF.

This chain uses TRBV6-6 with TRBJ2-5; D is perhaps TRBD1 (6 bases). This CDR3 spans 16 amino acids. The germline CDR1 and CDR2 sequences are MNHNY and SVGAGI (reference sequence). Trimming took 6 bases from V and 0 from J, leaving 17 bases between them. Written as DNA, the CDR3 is TGTGCCAGCAGCCAACCCAGGGGTAGGCACCAAGAGACCCAGTACTTC. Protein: CASSQPRGRHQETQYF.

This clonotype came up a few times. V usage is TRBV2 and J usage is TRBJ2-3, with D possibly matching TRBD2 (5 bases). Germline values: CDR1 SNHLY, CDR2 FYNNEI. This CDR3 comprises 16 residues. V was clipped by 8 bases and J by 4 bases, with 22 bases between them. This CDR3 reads CASSLRGLVSADTQYF. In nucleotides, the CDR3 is TGTGCCAGCTCCCTTCGGGGTTTGGTCAGCGCAGATACGCAGTATTTT.

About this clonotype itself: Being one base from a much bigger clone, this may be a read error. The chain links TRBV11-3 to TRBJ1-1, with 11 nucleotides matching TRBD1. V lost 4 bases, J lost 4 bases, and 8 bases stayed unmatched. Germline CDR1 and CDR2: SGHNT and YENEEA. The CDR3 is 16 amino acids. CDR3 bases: TGTGCCAGCAGCTCAGGGGCGGGACAGGGGGGCACTGAAGCTTTCTTT. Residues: CASSSGAGQGGTEAFF.

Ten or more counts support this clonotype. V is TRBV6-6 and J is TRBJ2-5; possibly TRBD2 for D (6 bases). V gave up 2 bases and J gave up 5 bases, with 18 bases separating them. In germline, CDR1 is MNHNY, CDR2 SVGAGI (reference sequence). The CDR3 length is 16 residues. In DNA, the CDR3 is TGTGCCAGCAGTTACGGGTGGAGGGTTTCTGGGGAGACCCAGTACTTC. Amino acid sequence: CASSYGWRVSGETQYF.

This CDR3 is CASWDEKLFF. Here the CDR3 DNA reads TGTGCCAGCTGGGATGAAAAACTGTTTTTT. The rearrangement links TRBV25-1 to TRBJ1-4, with unresolved D. V was clipped by 8 bases and J by 6 bases, with 4 bases between them. The CDR3 sequence is 10 residues long. Germline V gene sequence: CDR1 MGHDK, CDR2 SYGVNS.

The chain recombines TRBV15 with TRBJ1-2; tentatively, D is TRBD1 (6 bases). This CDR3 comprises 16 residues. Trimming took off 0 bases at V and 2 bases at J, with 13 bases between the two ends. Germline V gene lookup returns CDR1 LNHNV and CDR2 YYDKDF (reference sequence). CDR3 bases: TGTGCCACCAGCAGAGATCAAACAGGGTTGAACTATGGCTACACCTTC. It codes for CATSRDQTGLNYGYTF.

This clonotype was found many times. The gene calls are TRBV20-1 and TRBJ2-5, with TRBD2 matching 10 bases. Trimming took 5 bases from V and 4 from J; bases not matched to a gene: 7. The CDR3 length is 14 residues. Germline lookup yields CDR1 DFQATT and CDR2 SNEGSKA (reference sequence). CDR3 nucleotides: TGCAGTGCTGGAGTAGCGGGAGGAGGAGAGACCCAGTACTTC. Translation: CSAGVAGGGETQYF.

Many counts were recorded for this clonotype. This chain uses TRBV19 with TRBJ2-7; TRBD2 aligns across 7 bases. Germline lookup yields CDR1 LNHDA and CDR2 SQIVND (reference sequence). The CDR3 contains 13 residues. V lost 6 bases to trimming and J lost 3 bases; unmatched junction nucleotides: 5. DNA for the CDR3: TGTGCCAGTAGAGCGGGACCAGACTACGAGCAGTACTTC. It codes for CASRAGPDYEQYF.

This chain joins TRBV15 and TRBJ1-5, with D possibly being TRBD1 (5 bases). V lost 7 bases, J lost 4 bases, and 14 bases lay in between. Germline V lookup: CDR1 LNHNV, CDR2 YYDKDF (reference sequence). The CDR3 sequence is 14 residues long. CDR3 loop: CATTPLGQNQPQHF. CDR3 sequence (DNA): TGTGCCACCACCCCGTTGGGGCAGAATCAGCCCCAGCATTTT.

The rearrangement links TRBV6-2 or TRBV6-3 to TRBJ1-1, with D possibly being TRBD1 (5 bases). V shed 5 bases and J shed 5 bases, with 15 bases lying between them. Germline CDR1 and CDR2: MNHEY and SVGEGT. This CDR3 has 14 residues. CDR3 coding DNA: TGTGCCAGCAGTGCCCAGGGTTTGGGGACTGAAGCTTTCTTT. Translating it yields CASSAQGLGTEAFF.

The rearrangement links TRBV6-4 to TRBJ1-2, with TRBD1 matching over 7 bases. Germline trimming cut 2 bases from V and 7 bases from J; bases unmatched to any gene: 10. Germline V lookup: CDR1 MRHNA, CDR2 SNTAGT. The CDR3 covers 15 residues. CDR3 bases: TGTGCCAGCAGTGACCCCAGAGGGGGCCTCGGTGGCTACACCTTC. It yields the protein CASSDPRGGLGGYTF.

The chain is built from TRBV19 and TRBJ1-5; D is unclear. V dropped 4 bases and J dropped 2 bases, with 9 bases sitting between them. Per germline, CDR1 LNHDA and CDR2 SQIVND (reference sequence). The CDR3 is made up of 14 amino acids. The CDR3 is CASSTWIRNQPQHF. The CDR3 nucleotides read TGTGCCAGTAGTACTTGGATCCGCAATCAGCCCCAGCATTTT.

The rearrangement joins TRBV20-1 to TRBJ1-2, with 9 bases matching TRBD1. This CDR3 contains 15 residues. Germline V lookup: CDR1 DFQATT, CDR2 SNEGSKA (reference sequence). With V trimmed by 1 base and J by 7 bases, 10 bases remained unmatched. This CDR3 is CSARAPDRGSSGYTF. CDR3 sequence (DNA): TGCAGTGCTAGAGCGCCGGACAGGGGTTCAAGTGGCTACACCTTC.

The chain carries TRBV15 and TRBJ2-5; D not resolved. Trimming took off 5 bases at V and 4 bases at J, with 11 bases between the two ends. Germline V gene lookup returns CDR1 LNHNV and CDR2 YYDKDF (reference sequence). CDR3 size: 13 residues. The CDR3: CATSGGRLETQYF. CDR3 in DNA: TGTGCCACCAGCGGTGGAAGGTTAGAGACCCAGTACTTC.

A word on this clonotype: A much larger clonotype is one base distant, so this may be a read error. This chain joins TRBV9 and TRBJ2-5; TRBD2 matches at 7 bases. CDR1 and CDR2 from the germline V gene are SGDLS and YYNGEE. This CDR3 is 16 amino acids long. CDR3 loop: CASSTHPGTTQEIQYF. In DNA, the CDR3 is TGTGCCAGCAGCACCCACCCGGGGACTACCCAAGAGATCCAGTACTTC.

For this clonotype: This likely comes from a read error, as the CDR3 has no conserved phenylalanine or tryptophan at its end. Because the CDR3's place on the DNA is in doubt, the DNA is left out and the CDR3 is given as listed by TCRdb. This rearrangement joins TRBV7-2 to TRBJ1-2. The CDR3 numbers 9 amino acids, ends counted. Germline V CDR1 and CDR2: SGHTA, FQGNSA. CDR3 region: CASSLEVAG.

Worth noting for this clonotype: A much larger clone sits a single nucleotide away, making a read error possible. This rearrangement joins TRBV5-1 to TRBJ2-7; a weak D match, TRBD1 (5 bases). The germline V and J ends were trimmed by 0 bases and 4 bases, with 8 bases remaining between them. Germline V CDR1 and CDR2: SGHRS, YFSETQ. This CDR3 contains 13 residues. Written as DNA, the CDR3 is TGCGCCAGCAGCTTGGCAGGGATGTACGAGCAGTACTTC. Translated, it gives CASSLAGMYEQYF.